This TCR beta chain was captured by sequencing in a study of metastatic and nonmetastatic thyroid tumors. The overall study: For malignant and benign thyroid patients, tumor or nodule tissue and blood were the sources whose repertoires were compared. Study-wide points: Benign nodules were reported to have significantly lower TCR beta diversity than malignant thyroid tumors, in blood and tumor.

From germline, CDR1 is MDHEN and CDR2 SYDVKM. The V end was cut by 3 bases, the J end by 2 bases, with 14 bases between. CDR3 length equals 15 residues. Patients underwent thyroid surgery, and none had received any treatment before it. Authors' analysis steps: Between-group CDR3 differences, defined by clinicopathological status, yielded a distant-metastasis classifier for papillary thyroid cancer. Using MiXCR, TCRdb reanalyzed the PCR reads. These V and J calls derive from TCRdb rather than the authors' analysis. The table includes 39,000 or so clones, roughly 19% detected once. Relative to its sample, this clone is medium-sized (0.01 to 0.1%). The target antigen is unknown.

The sample was blood. This TCR derives from a female donor with papillary thyroid cancer or a benign thyroid nodule (not recorded which). Some clones in this sample may be carry-over from other donors' samples. The genes are TRBV28 and TRBJ2-7, with a weak D call TRBD1 (6 bases). As DNA, the CDR3 is TGTGCCAGCAGTTTTAGGGGGAAGGAGCCCTACGAGCAGTACTTC. It encodes CASSFRGKEPYEQYF.